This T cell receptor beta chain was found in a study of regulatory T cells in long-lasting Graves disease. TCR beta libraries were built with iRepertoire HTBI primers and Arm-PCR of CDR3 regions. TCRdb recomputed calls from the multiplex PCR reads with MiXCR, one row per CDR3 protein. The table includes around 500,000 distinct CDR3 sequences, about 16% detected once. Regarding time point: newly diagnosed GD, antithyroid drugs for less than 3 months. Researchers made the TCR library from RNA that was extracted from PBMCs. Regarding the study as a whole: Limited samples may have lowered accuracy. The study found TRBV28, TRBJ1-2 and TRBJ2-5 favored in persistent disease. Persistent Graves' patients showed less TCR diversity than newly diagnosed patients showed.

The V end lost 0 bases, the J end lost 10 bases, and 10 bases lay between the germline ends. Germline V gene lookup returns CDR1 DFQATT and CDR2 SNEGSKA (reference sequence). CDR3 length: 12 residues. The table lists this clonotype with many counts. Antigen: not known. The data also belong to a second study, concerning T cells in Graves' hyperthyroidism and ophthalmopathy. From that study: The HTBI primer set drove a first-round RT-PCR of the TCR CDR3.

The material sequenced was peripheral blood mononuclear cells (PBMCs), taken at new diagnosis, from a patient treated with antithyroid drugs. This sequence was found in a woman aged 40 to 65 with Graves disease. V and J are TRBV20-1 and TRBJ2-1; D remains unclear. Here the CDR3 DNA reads TGCAGTGCTAGAGATTGGGTGAAGGAGCAGTTCTTC. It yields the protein CSARDWVKEQFF.